This T cell receptor (beta chain) was sequenced in a study of early T cells in non-severe SARS-CoV-2 infection. Ten or more counts support this clonotype. Individual cDNA molecules carried attached unique molecular identifiers. TCRdb ran MiXCR on the 5' RACE reads and lists one entry per CDR3 protein. The sample records about 67,000 distinct CDR3 sequences, roughly 10% being singletons. The CDR3 has 17 residues. V lost 1 base and J lost 0; bases outside the gene matches: 6. Germline CDR1 is SGHTA and CDR2 is FQGTGA. Sequenced here: whole blood, sampled at baseline. The sequence was obtained from an adult who was a healthcare worker with PCR-confirmed SARS-CoV-2 infection or an uninfected control (not recorded which). The V call is TRBV7-3, the J call TRBJ2-1, with 7 bases aligning to TRBD2. The DNA of the CDR3 is TGTGCCAGCAGCTTAAGACCGGGCGGGAGCTCCTACAATGAGCAGTTCTTC. Its protein is CASSLRPGGSSYNEQFF.